Each of the 26 T cell receptor beta chains below was sequenced from the same sample in a study of T cell clonotyping in hematopoietic cell transplantation. Generated by immunoSEQ multiplex PCR, the TCRdb table keeps only in-frame clones and is missing some. The sample lists 14,000 or so clones, about 94% occurring once. This specimen was PBMCs, taken 30 days after allogeneic stem cell transplant. Receptors were obtained from a male patient aged 60 to 75 who had an allogeneic stem cell transplant from an unrelated donor, so the T cells may come from the graft donor. Some clones in this sample may be carry-over from other donors' samples.

V gene TRBV29-1 combines with J gene TRBJ1-1; D might be TRBD1 (6 bases). This CDR3 has 12 amino acids. V lost 5 bases, J lost 0 bases, and 7 bases lay in between. The germline CDR1 and CDR2 sequences are SQVTM and ANQGSEA. CDR3 sequence reads: CSVRGLNTEAFF. The CDR3 DNA reads TGCAGCGTTCGGGGGCTGAACACTGAAGCTTTCTTT. Using reference TRBV29-1 and TRBJ1-1 for the parts outside the CDR3, the full variable domain is SAVISQKPSRDICQRGTSLTIQCQVDSQVTMMFWYRQQPGQSLTLIATANQGSEATYESGFVIDKFPISRPNLTFSTLTVSNMSPEDSSIYLCSVRGLNTEAFFGQGTRLTVV.

The chain recombines TRBV15 with TRBJ2-1; D is unclear. V lost 1 base and J 0 bases, leaving 10 bases between the germline ends. Per the germline V gene, CDR1 is LNHNV and CDR2 is YYDKDF (reference sequence). The CDR3 is 16 residues long. In DNA, the CDR3 is TGTGCCACCAGCAGAGGTGAGGCCAGCTCCTACAATGAGCAGTTCTTC. It specifies CATSRGEASSYNEQFF.

This chain links TRBV30 with TRBJ2-1, with 8 positions matching TRBD2. The germline CDR1 and CDR2 sequences are GTSNPN and SVGIG (reference sequence). V lost 0 bases to trimming and J lost 6 bases; unmatched junction nucleotides: 4. CDR3 length equals 14 residues. This CDR3 is CAWSVWAGGNEQFF. DNA for the CDR3: TGTGCCTGGAGTGTCTGGGCGGGGGGCAATGAGCAGTTCTTC. Full variable domain (outside the CDR3, taken from reference TRBV30 and TRBJ2-1): SQTIHQWPATLVQPVGSPLSLECTVEGTSNPNLYWYRQAAGRGLQLLFYSVGIGQISSEVPQNLSASRPQDRQFILSSKKLLLSDSGFYLCAWSVWAGGNEQFFGPGTRLTVL.

This clone was recorded once. CDR3 nucleotides: TGTGCCAGCAGCTTAGATTGGGTCGGGGGGGCAAAGGAGACCCAGTACTTC. Its protein product is CASSLDWVGGAKETQYF. V is TRBV11-2 and J is TRBJ2-5, with TRBD2 identical over 8 bases. The CDR3 is made up of 17 amino acids. V shed 0 bases, J shed 5 bases, and the junction held 11 bases outside the gene matches. Germline lookup yields CDR1 SGHAT and CDR2 FQNNGV.

This chain links TRBV5-1 with TRBJ1-5; 7 bases are shared with TRBD1. J gave up 0 bases and V 4 bases, and 10 bases lay outside the gene matches. Germline values: CDR1 SGHRS, CDR2 YFSETQ. The CDR3 length is 17 residues. CDR3 residues: CASSPGGGQNSNQPQHF. In DNA form, the CDR3 reads TGCGCCAGCAGCCCGGGGGGGGGACAGAATAGCAATCAGCCCCAGCATTTT.

The chain employs TRBV6-5 and TRBJ2-7, with D possibly being TRBD1 or TRBD2 (5 bases each). Between the trimmed V and J ends, which lost 7 bases and 6 bases, there was a span of 19 bases. CDR3 length: 14 residues. Germline V gene data show CDR1 as MNHEY and CDR2 as SVGAGI. The CDR3 loop reads CASTPPGRVAEQYF. DNA for the CDR3: TGTGCCAGCACCCCGCCGGGGCGAGTTGCCGAGCAGTACTTC.

The V gene is TRBV7-9, the J gene TRBJ1-2, with D tentatively TRBD1 (6 bases). Trimming took 3 bases from V and 4 from J, leaving 15 bases between them. The CDR3 extends over 15 amino acids. Germline V gene data show CDR1 as SEHNR and CDR2 as FQNEAQ (reference sequence). The CDR3 region is CASSLYGGGSYGYTF. The CDR3 nucleotides are TGTGCCAGCAGCTTGTATGGAGGGGGATCCTATGGCTACACCTTC.

This chain uses TRBV19 with TRBJ1-5, with D tentatively TRBD1 (5 bases). Between the trimmed V and J ends, which lost 3 bases and 6 bases, there was a span of 18 bases. This CDR3 has 16 amino acids. Per germline, CDR1 LNHDA and CDR2 SQIVND (reference sequence). The CDR3 nucleotides are TGTGCCAGTAGTATCAATGGACCCAGGGCAGGTCAGCCCCAGCATTTT. This codes for CASSINGPRAGQPQHF.

This chain joins TRBV5-1 and TRBJ2-2; D tentatively fits TRBD1 or TRBD2 (5 bases each). The CDR3 length is 16 residues. CDR1 and CDR2 (germline): SGHRS, YFSETQ. V was pared by 1 base and J by 2 bases, with 12 bases between. CDR3 DNA: TGCGCCAGCAGCTTGCGGGACGGTGGTAACACCGGGGAGCTGTTTTTT. Protein: CASSLRDGGNTGELFF.

The chain uses TRBV27 and TRBJ1-4; possible D gene TRBD1, 5 bases. Germline V lookup: CDR1 MNHEY, CDR2 SMNVEV (reference sequence). The CDR3 has 15 residues. Trimming took 5 bases from V and 6 from J, leaving 16 bases between them. The CDR3 loop is CASSTIRAPDEKLFF. In nucleotides, the CDR3 is TGTGCCAGCAGTACGATCAGGGCACCAGATGAAAAACTGTTTTTT.

The chain employs TRBV6-1 and TRBJ1-1; D is unclear. The V and J ends lost 5 bases and 1 base respectively, with 11 bases between them. In germline, CDR1 is MNHNS, CDR2 SASEGT. The CDR3 loop spans 14 amino acids. The CDR3 spells CASSFLDGNTEAFF. In DNA form, the CDR3 reads TGTGCCAGCAGTTTCCTGGACGGGAACACTGAAGCTTTCTTT.

This clone was seen a handful of times. J is TRBJ2-7 and V is TRBV7-2; D ambiguous. Trimming shortened V by 4 bases and J by 3 bases, and 10 bases separated the two germline ends. CDR1 and CDR2 from the germline V gene are SGHTA and FQGNSA. The CDR3 spans 13 residues. The CDR3 spells CASSSVPFYEQYF. DNA for the CDR3: TGTGCCAGCAGCTCTGTTCCCTTCTACGAGCAGTACTTC.

V usage is TRBV5-1 and J usage is TRBJ2-7; D not certain. The CDR3 has 14 residues. V was pared by 0 bases and J by 6 bases, with 13 bases between. Germline CDR1 SGHRS, CDR2 YFSETQ. Written as DNA, the CDR3 is TGCGCCAGCAGCTTGGCTGCTAGGGCTCGCGAGCAGTACTTC. It specifies CASSLAARAREQYF. Looking up the rest from reference TRBV5-1 and TRBJ2-7 gives the full variable domain: KAGVTQTPRYLIKTRGQQVTLSCSPISGHRSVSWYQQTPGQGLQFLFEYFSETQRNKGNFPGRFSGRQFSNSRSEMNVSTLELGDSALYLCASSLAARAREQYFGPGTRLTVT.

This chain uses TRBV2 with TRBJ1-4, with 9 nucleotides matching TRBD1. The germline gives CDR1 SNHLY, CDR2 FYNNEI. Losses at the gene ends were 5 bases for V and 5 bases for J; bases not matched to a gene: 3. The CDR3 length is 14 residues. The CDR3 region is CASSSGTGNEKLFF. The CDR3 nucleotides are TGTGCCAGCAGTTCCGGGACAGGGAATGAAAAACTGTTTTTT.

The chain employs TRBV7-2 and TRBJ2-3; the match to TRBD2 covers 12 bases. The CDR3 has 18 residues. Trimming at V came to 5 bases and at J to 4 bases, leaving 13 bases not matched to a gene. In germline, CDR1 is SGHTA, CDR2 FQGNSA. CDR3 loop: CASSHRLAGETLADTQYF. Written as DNA, the CDR3 is TGTGCCAGCAGCCACCGACTAGCGGGAGAAACCTTAGCAGATACGCAGTATTTT.

The chain uses TRBV6-5 and TRBJ1-1; unclear D gene. CDR1 MNHEY and CDR2 SVGAGI come from the germline V gene. Trimming cost V 0 bases and J 2 bases, with 10 bases left between them. CDR3 length: 15 amino acids. The CDR3 DNA follows: TGTGCCAGCAGTTACTCGATCACCTTCAACACTGAAGCTTTCTTT. It is translated as CASSYSITFNTEAFF.

This chain connects TRBV9 to TRBJ1-6, with no clear D. This CDR3 region has 17 residues. Germline V gives CDR1 SGDLS, CDR2 YYNGEE. Trimming stripped 4 bases from V and 1 base from J, with 15 bases between. CDR3 nucleotide sequence: TGTGCCAGCAGCCCCGATATCACGGGGTCCTATAATTCACCCCTCCACTTT. This encodes CASSPDITGSYNSPLHF.

The CDR3: CASSVGGADYGYTF. CDR3 sequence (DNA): TGTGCCAGCAGTGTGGGGGGCGCCGACTATGGCTACACCTTC. V and J are TRBV2 and TRBJ1-2; a possible D gene is TRBD1 (6 bases). This CDR3 spans 14 amino acids. V was trimmed by 4 bases and J by 3 bases, leaving 12 bases between them. Germline V gives CDR1 SNHLY, CDR2 FYNNEI.

This chain links TRBV30 with TRBJ2-2, with D perhaps matching TRBD1 (6 bases). The CDR3 runs to 12 residues. CDR1 is GTSNPN and CDR2 is SVGIG in the germline V gene (reference sequence). V lost 4 bases and J 8 bases, leaving 11 bases between the germline ends. The CDR3 reads CAWTGVAGELFF. The CDR3 DNA is TGTGCCTGGACAGGGGTGGCGGGGGAGCTGTTTTTT. Using reference TRBV30 and TRBJ2-2 for the parts outside the CDR3, the full variable domain is SQTIHQWPATLVQPVGSPLSLECTVEGTSNPNLYWYRQAAGRGLQLLFYSVGIGQISSEVPQNLSASRPQDRQFILSSKKLLLSDSGFYLCAWTGVAGELFFGEGSRLTVL.

This clone counts as large. This chain uses TRBV27 with TRBJ1-6; D is possibly TRBD1 (5 bases). Trimming pared 5 bases from V and 10 bases from J, leaving 15 bases between. The CDR3 spans 14 residues. Germline lookup yields CDR1 MNHEY and CDR2 SMNVEV (reference sequence). The DNA of the CDR3 is TGTGCCAGCAGTCCCCTTGGGGCCAACTCACCCCTCCACTTT. Encoded protein: CASSPLGANSPLHF.

The chain employs TRBV6-6 and TRBJ1-1, with D uncertain. Trimming stripped 6 bases from V and 1 base from J, with 9 bases between. The CDR3 is made up of 13 amino acids. Per the germline V gene, CDR1 is MNHNY and CDR2 is SVGAGI (reference sequence). The CDR3 sequence: CASSPGRNTEAFF. The CDR3 DNA reads TGTGCCAGCAGCCCAGGACGGAACACTGAAGCTTTCTTT.

The chain combines TRBV29-1 with TRBJ1-4, with 9 bases identical to TRBD1. This CDR3 contains 14 residues. The V segment lost 6 bases and the J segment 1 base; nucleotides outside the gene matches: 3. Germline V gives CDR1 SQVTM, CDR2 ANQGSEA. This chain's CDR3 is CSVEDRGTNEKLFF. Written as DNA, the CDR3 is TGCAGCGTGGAGGACAGGGGAACTAATGAAAAACTGTTTTTT.

This chain links TRBV18 with TRBJ1-1; D is unclear. The CDR3 is made up of 12 amino acids. Per the germline V gene, CDR1 is KGHSH and CDR2 is LQKENI. V lost 3 bases, J lost 1 base, and 3 bases lay in between. The CDR3 coding sequence is TGTGCCAGCTCACCCCCGAACACTGAAGCTTTCTTT. Its protein product is CASSPPNTEAFF.

J is TRBJ1-2 and V is TRBV27; D remains unclear. Germline V gene data show CDR1 as MNHEY and CDR2 as SMNVEV (reference sequence). This CDR3 has 14 amino acids. V lost 7 bases, J lost 7 bases, and 19 bases lay in between. CDR3 sequence reads: CASTMDGAKGGYTF. The CDR3, as DNA: TGTGCCAGCACCATGGACGGAGCCAAGGGTGGCTACACCTTC.

In nucleotides, the CDR3 is TGTGCCAGTAGTACCGGGTTCGGAAACACCATATATTTT. This encodes CASSTGFGNTIYF. The genes are TRBV19 and TRBJ1-3, with D unclear. This CDR3 is 13 amino acids long. V gave up 4 bases and J gave up 4 bases, with 8 bases separating them. The germline CDR1 and CDR2 sequences are LNHDA and SQIVND (reference sequence).

The chain recombines TRBV2 with TRBJ1-2; 7 nucleotides align to TRBD1. Trimming removed 3 bases from V and 4 bases from J; junction bases left unmatched: 2. CDR1 is SNHLY and CDR2 is FYNNEI in the germline V gene. The CDR3 loop spans 13 amino acids. CDR3 bases: TGTGCCAGCAGTGATAACAGGGGCTATGGCTACACCTTC. Amino acids: CASSDNRGYGYTF.